A single T cell receptor (beta chain) is shown here with its context. Its cognate antigen is unknown. Other DNA variants within this sample encode the same CDR3. This sample was taken from a study of cytotoxic CD8 clonotypes in ibrutinib-treated CLL. Study observations and caveats: Starting clonality was above that of age-matched healthy donors and tracked circulating CD8+ T-cell counts. Public clonotypes, rarely seen, contracted or held steady on treatment.

This CDR3 has 13 residues. The trim removed 5 bases at V and 1 base at J, leaving 1 base unmatched. The germline CDR1 and CDR2 sequences are LNHNV and YYDKDF (reference sequence). Here immunoSEQ multiplex PCR was the method, and the copy in TCRdb shows in-frame clones only, minus some. The sample carries roughly 160,000 clones, more than 65% recorded once. The starting material was PBMCs, obtained after 12 months of ibrutinib treatment. This chain uses TRBV15 with TRBJ2-7, with TRBD1 matching 8 bases. The TCR comes from a human donor with chronic lymphocytic leukemia. The CDR3 region is CATSRDRSYEQYF. The CDR3 region has the DNA TGTGCCACCAGCCGGGACAGGTCCTACGAGCAGTACTTC.